This T cell receptor (beta chain) was identified during a study of cytomegalovirus exposure and HLA in healthy donors. Overall study: Per a later analysis, the approximately 620 first-cohort and 100 to 150 validation repertoires shared one platform. Findings and limits, study-wide: Researchers reported that three CMV-associated chains were confirmed in vitro as CMV antigen-specific. Cytomegalovirus status, reportedly, was diagnosed with high specificity and sensitivity by the classifier.

Comment on this clone: Its antigen is not known.

Clones were read by immunoSEQ multiplex PCR, and TCRdb kept only the in-frame ones, dropping some. The sample lists 130,000 or so clones; roughly 89% were seen once. V was trimmed by 0 bases and J by 7 bases, leaving 12 bases between them. The length of the CDR3 is 15 residues. The germline CDR1 and CDR2 sequences are LNHNV and YYDKDF (reference sequence). J is TRBJ1-4 and V is TRBV15; tentative D call: TRBD1 (5 bases). The sequence came from a woman aged 18-35 years in good health and CMV-seronegative. What was sequenced was PBMCs. Here the CDR3 reads CATSRDQGLGEKLFF. The CDR3 DNA follows: TGTGCCACCAGCAGAGATCAGGGCTTGGGTGAAAAACTGTTTTTT. Looking up the rest from reference TRBV15 and TRBJ1-4 gives the full variable domain: DAMVIQNPRYQVTQFGKPVTLSCSQTLNHNVMYWYQQKSSQAPKLLFHYYDKDFNNEADTPDNFQSRRPNTSFCFLDIRSPGLGDTAMYLCATSRDQGLGEKLFFGSGTQLSVL.